A selection of T cell receptor beta chains follows, all from one sample in a study of T cell clones after liver transplantation. Libraries were prepared by immunoSEQ multiplex PCR; TCRdb keeps only in-frame clonotypes and omits some of them. The sample holds 65,000 to 80,000 clones, 80% seen once. This sample comprised CD4+ T cells from blood, obtained before liver transplant. The receptors originated from a human donor who received a liver transplant. The CDR3 runs from the conserved cysteine through the conserved F or W. A D gene is named only where the DNA matches it firmly. Only part of the rows carry a size: once, few, many, or a class if the clone is expanded.

CDR3aa	CDR3nt	j_gene	abundance	d_gene	v_gene
CASSRDPNYGYTF	TGTGCCAGCAGCCGTGACCCTAACTATGGCTACACCTTC	TRBJ1-2	.	.	TRBV6-5
CASSIDVGRTEAFF	TGTGCCAGTAGTATAGATGTGGGTCGTACTGAAGCTTTCTTT	TRBJ1-1	.	.	TRBV19
CASRALTVNTGELFF	TGTGCCAGCAGAGCCTTGACAGTGAACACCGGGGAGCTGTTTTTT	TRBJ2-2	.	.	TRBV28
CASTDTGSSYNEQFF	TGTGCCAGCACCGACACGGGGAGCTCCTACAATGAGCAGTTCTTC	TRBJ2-1	.	.	TRBV7-8
CASSPRLAGGGVFF	TGTGCCAGCAGCCCTCGACTAGCGGGAGGGGGGGTGTTCTTC	TRBJ2-1	.	TRBD2	TRBV7-2
CAWSKGRGYTF	TGTGCCTGGAGCAAGGGGCGCGGCTACACCTTC	TRBJ1-2	.	.	TRBV30
CASSPPSGRNYNEQFF	TGTGCCAGCTCACCACCTTCCGGGAGGAACTACAATGAGCAGTTCTTC	TRBJ2-1	.	TRBD2	TRBV18
CASRPKPPGELSYEQYF	TGTGCCAGCAGACCGAAACCCCCGGGAGAATTATCCTACGAGCAGTACTTC	TRBJ2-7	.	.	TRBV21-1
CASSQDIGDRNGYTF	TGCGCCAGCAGCCAAGATATCGGGGATCGGAATGGCTACACCTTC	TRBJ1-2	.	.	TRBV4-3
CASSLDKNRFFSGANVLTF	TGCGCCAGCAGCTTGGACAAGAATAGATTTTTCTCTGGGGCCAACGTCCTGACTTTC	TRBJ2-6	.	.	TRBV5-1
CASSPSSGNQPQHF	TGTGCCAGCTCACCTTCATCCGGGAATCAGCCCCAGCATTTT	TRBJ1-5	.	.	TRBV18
CASSLSPMGTDTQYF	TGTGCCAGCAGCTTGAGCCCGATGGGCACAGATACGCAGTATTTT	TRBJ2-3	.	.	TRBV7-2
CASSLRQGTGELFF	TGTGCCAGCTCTCTACGTCAGGGAACCGGGGAGCTGTTTTTT	TRBJ2-2	.	.	TRBV18
CANQANRDSYGYTF	TGTGCCAACCAAGCGAACCGGGACAGCTATGGCTACACCTTC	TRBJ1-2	once	TRBD1	TRBV2
CASSQDLQSTEAFF	TGTGCCAGCAGCCAAGATCTACAGAGCACTGAAGCTTTCTTT	TRBJ1-1	.	.	TRBV14
CASRRTVQETQYF	TGTGCCAGCAGGCGGACAGTGCAAGAGACCCAGTACTTC	TRBJ2-5	.	.	TRBV6-5
CASSPSVRLGTEAFF	TGTGCCAGCAGCCCTTCCGTGCGTTTAGGGACTGAAGCTTTCTTT	TRBJ1-1	many	.	TRBV7-2
CASSDGRGGRNTIYF	TGTGCCAGCAGCGACGGACGGGGCGGGCGGAACACCATATATTTT	TRBJ1-3	once	.	TRBV5-4
CASSPGSGTMSEQYF	TGTGCCAGCTCACCAGGGAGTGGGACAATGAGCGAGCAGTACTTC	TRBJ2-7	once	.	TRBV18
CASSAAGVGNNEQFF	TGTGCCAGCAGTGCTGCGGGGGTTGGTAACAATGAGCAGTTCTTC	TRBJ2-1	once	TRBD2	TRBV28
CAISERALLGQYF	TGTGCCATCAGTGAGAGGGCCCTCTTGGGGCAGTACTTC	TRBJ2-7	.	.	TRBV10-3
CASSARQGITYEQYF	TGTGCCAGCAGCGCTAGACAGGGGATAACCTACGAGCAGTACTTC	TRBJ2-7	few	TRBD1	TRBV9
CATSNRISLEAFF	TGTGCCACCAGTAACAGGATATCCCTCGAAGCTTTCTTT	TRBJ1-1	.	.	TRBV15
CAGTGDGDNQPQHF	TGTGCCGGGACAGGGGATGGTGACAATCAGCCCCAGCATTTT	TRBJ1-5	.	TRBD1	TRBV7-9
CASIGDGGTEAFF	TGTGCCAGTATAGGGGATGGGGGCACTGAAGCTTTCTTT	TRBJ1-1	.	.	TRBV19
CASGGVSTDTQYF	TGTGCCAGTGGAGGGGTCAGCACAGATACGCAGTATTTT	TRBJ2-3	.	.	TRBV28
CASSQAGTGKYEQYF	TGCGCCAGCAGCCAAGCCGGGACAGGGAAGTACGAGCAGTACTTC	TRBJ2-7	.	TRBD1	TRBV4-1
CASKIPDRVDSGYTF	TGTGCCAGCAAGATTCCAGACAGGGTAGATTCGGGCTACACCTTC	TRBJ1-2	.	TRBD1	TRBV6-1
CASSLPRDSRNTEAFF	TGCGCCAGCAGCTTACCCCGGGACAGTAGGAACACTGAAGCTTTCTTT	TRBJ1-1	.	TRBD1	TRBV5-1
CASRLASGSSRETQYF	TGTGCAAGTCGCTTAGCTAGCGGGAGTTCGAGAGAGACCCAGTACTTC	TRBJ2-5	.	.	TRBV12-2
CASSPGAPIPTGAFF	TGTGCCAGCTCACCAGGGGCCCCCATACCTACGGGGGCTTTCTTT	TRBJ1-1	.	.	TRBV18
CASRGGASEKNIQYF	TGTGCCAGCAGGGGAGGGGCATCAGAAAAAAACATTCAGTACTTC	TRBJ2-4	.	TRBD2	TRBV28
CATKGGGVTYKQYF	TGTGCCACAAAGGGGGGGGGCGTGACCTACAAGCAGTACTTC	TRBJ2-7	.	.	TRBV2
CASSLYTMNTEAFF	TGCGCCAGCAGCTTGTACACAATGAACACTGAAGCTTTCTTT	TRBJ1-1	once	.	TRBV5-1
CASSFSGRGFTDTQYF	TGTGCCAGCAGCTTTAGCGGGAGGGGTTTCACAGATACGCAGTATTTT	TRBJ2-3	.	TRBD2	TRBV7-2
CASSWRDRGNTIYF	TGTGCCAGCAGCTGGCGGGACAGGGGAAACACCATATATTTT	TRBJ1-3	.	TRBD1	TRBV5-6
CASSIWDRGIRSGANVLTF	TGTGCCAGCAGCATTTGGGACAGGGGTATTCGGTCTGGGGCCAACGTCCTGACTTTC	TRBJ2-6	.	TRBD1	TRBV11-2
CASSLGGTGNTEAFF	TGTGCCAGCAGCTTGGGTGGGACAGGGAACACTGAAGCTTTCTTT	TRBJ1-1	.	TRBD1	TRBV5-4
CASSFGRAANEQFF	TGTGCCAGCAGTTTCGGGAGGGCGGCCAATGAGCAGTTCTTC	TRBJ2-1	.	TRBD2	TRBV27
CASSLGAQIEQFF	TGTGCCAGCAGCTTAGGGGCACAGATTGAGCAGTTCTTC	TRBJ2-1	.	.	TRBV7-9
CASTPSGGTYNEQFF	TGCGCCAGTACCCCTAGCGGGGGGACTTACAATGAGCAGTTCTTC	TRBJ2-1	.	TRBD2	TRBV5-1